Below, 17 T cell receptor beta chains from the same sample are listed, as sequenced in a study of cytotoxic CD8 clonotypes in ibrutinib-treated CLL. Profiling relied on immunoSEQ multiplex PCR, and the TCRdb table lists in-frame clones only, not all of them. The table records around 310,000 clones, 80% of them present only once. Sequencing was performed on PBMCs, taken before ibrutinib treatment. Receptor source: a human donor with chronic lymphocytic leukemia.

The chain is built from TRBV11-2 and TRBJ1-2; 10 bases line up with TRBD1. The CDR3 consists of 16 residues. Germline V CDR1 and CDR2: SGHAT, FQNNGV. The ends lost 1 base at V and 1 base at J; junction bases unmatched: 3. The CDR3 protein is CASSLVGTGVNYGYTF. In nucleotides, the CDR3 is TGTGCCAGCAGCTTAGTCGGGACAGGGGTTAACTATGGCTACACCTTC.

The chain uses TRBV11-3 and TRBJ2-2, with D perhaps matching TRBD1 (6 bases). The CDR3 sequence is 16 residues long. Germline-derived CDR1 and CDR2 are SGHNT and YENEEA. Trimming took 5 bases from V and 1 from J, leaving 14 bases between them. The CDR3 nucleotides read TGTGCCAGCAGCCGACCGGGACAAGGGAACACCGGGGAGCTGTTTTTT. Its translation: CASSRPGQGNTGELFF.

This chain joins TRBV2 and TRBJ2-7; the D gene could be TRBD1 or TRBD2 (5 bases each). Germline lookup yields CDR1 SNHLY and CDR2 FYNNEI. With 4 bases removed from V and 1 base from J, the gap between germline ends came to 20 bases. CDR3 length equals 17 residues. The CDR3 loop is CASSARGRPPYSYEQYF. CDR3 bases: TGTGCCAGCAGTGCCCGGGGACGCCCCCCGTATTCCTACGAGCAGTACTTC.

The chain uses TRBV27 and TRBJ1-5; D remains unclear. The CDR3 has 14 residues. Trimming pared 6 bases from V and 3 bases from J, leaving 12 bases between. Germline V gives CDR1 MNHEY, CDR2 SMNVEV (reference sequence). In DNA form, the CDR3 reads TGTGCCAGCAGGTTAGGTGTAGACAATCAGCCCCAGCATTTT. Its protein product is CASRLGVDNQPQHF.

The V call is TRBV27, the J call TRBJ2-7; a weak D match, TRBD2 (6 bases). Trimming pared 5 bases from V and 0 bases from J, leaving 14 bases between. CDR3 size: 15 residues. Germline V gene lookup returns CDR1 MNHEY and CDR2 SMNVEV (reference sequence). In DNA form, the CDR3 reads TGTGCCAGCAGTCCAAGGGCGGGGAGCTCCTACGAGCAGTACTTC. Amino acids: CASSPRAGSSYEQYF.

The J gene is TRBJ2-1, the V gene TRBV29-1, with D unresolved. In germline, CDR1 is SQVTM, CDR2 ANQGSEA. The ends were cut back, 0 bases at V and 12 bases at J, with 15 bases in the middle. CDR3 length: 13 amino acids. The CDR3 DNA is TGCAGCGTTGAAGATACCCAGCAGAAGGGGCAGTTCTTC. Amino acid sequence: CSVEDTQQKGQFF.

The chain combines TRBV5-5 with TRBJ2-3; 11 nucleotides line up with TRBD2. The CDR3 totals 16 residues. V lost 1 base, J lost 6 bases, and 7 bases stayed unmatched. CDR1 is SGHKS, CDR2 YYEKEE, per germline (reference sequence). Here the CDR3 reads CASSLSLSSGRDTQYF. The CDR3 region has the DNA TGTGCCAGCAGCTTGAGTTTGTCTAGCGGGAGGGATACGCAGTATTTT.

The chain employs TRBV5-8 and TRBJ2-3; 7 nucleotides agree with TRBD2. The germline V gene has CDR1 SGHTS and CDR2 YDEGEE. This CDR3 spans 15 amino acids. V shed 4 bases and J 2 bases; nucleotides not matched to a gene: 7. The CDR3 nucleotides are TGTGCCAGCAGCCATTATAGCGGGTTCACAGATACGCAGTATTTT. Residues: CASSHYSGFTDTQYF.

The V and J genes are TRBV5-8 and TRBJ2-7, with D uncertain. Germline V gene data show CDR1 as SGHTS and CDR2 as YDEGEE. V lost 0 bases and J lost 2, with 9 bases in between. The CDR3 has 14 residues. The CDR3 sequence: CASSLAGRAYEQYF. DNA for the CDR3: TGTGCCAGCAGCTTGGCGGGCAGAGCCTACGAGCAGTACTTC.

The chain couples TRBV7-8 to TRBJ2-3; D is undetermined. There are 16 residues in the CDR3. Germline assignment: CDR1 SGHVS and CDR2 FQNEAQ. Trimming stripped 2 bases from V and 0 bases from J, with 12 bases between. The CDR3 DNA is TGTGCCAGCAGCTTAATGGGCGGAAGCAGCACAGATACGCAGTATTTT. Translating it yields CASSLMGGSSTDTQYF. The full variable domain, in which reference TRBV7-8 and TRBJ2-3 provide the parts outside the CDR3, is GAGVSQSPRYKVAKRGQDVALRCDPISGHVSLFWYQQALGQGPEFLTYFQNEAQLDKSGLPSDRFFAERPEGSVSTLKIQRTQQEDSAVYLCASSLMGGSSTDTQYFGPGTRLTVL.

This chain connects TRBV5-4 to TRBJ2-1; tentative D call: TRBD2 (6 bases). The germline V and J ends were trimmed by 0 bases and 0 bases, with 16 bases remaining between them. Germline-derived CDR1 and CDR2 are SGHNT and YYREEE (reference sequence). CDR3 size: 18 residues. The CDR3 reads CASSLAGGRFSSYNEQFF. The CDR3 DNA reads as TGTGCCAGCAGCTTGGCTGGGGGGAGGTTCAGCTCCTACAATGAGCAGTTCTTC.

V and J are TRBV30 and TRBJ2-7; possibly TRBD1 for D (6 bases). The V and J ends lost 8 bases and 0 bases respectively, with 20 bases between them. Germline CDR1 and CDR2: GTSNPN and SVGIG (reference sequence). The CDR3 length is 15 residues. The CDR3 DNA sequence: TGTGCCGGACAACGATACGGACAGCTCTCCTACGAGCAGTACTTC. This encodes CAGQRYGQLSYEQYF.

The V call is TRBV27, the J call TRBJ2-5; TRBD2 is a possible D gene (5 bases). The V gene lost 0 bases and the J gene lost 2 bases, with 10 bases spanning the gap. The V gene's germline CDR1 is MNHEY and CDR2 SMNVEV (reference sequence). This CDR3 is 15 amino acids long. CDR3 protein: CASSLSGVIQETQYF. CDR3 in DNA: TGTGCCAGCAGTTTATCGGGAGTTATACAAGAGACCCAGTACTTC.

The chain has TRBV5-1 and TRBJ1-1, with no clear D. This CDR3 comprises 13 residues. Germline assignment: CDR1 SGHRS and CDR2 YFSETQ. V was trimmed by 0 bases and J by 1 base, leaving 4 bases between them. CDR3 nucleotide sequence: TGCGCCAGCAGCTTGGAAGGGAACACTGAAGCTTTCTTT. Translation: CASSLEGNTEAFF. Using reference TRBV5-1 and TRBJ1-1 for the parts outside the CDR3, the full variable domain is KAGVTQTPRYLIKTRGQQVTLSCSPISGHRSVSWYQQTPGQGLQFLFEYFSETQRNKGNFPGRFSGRQFSNSRSEMNVSTLELGDSALYLCASSLEGNTEAFFGQGTRLTVV.

The chain links TRBV27 to TRBJ2-5; no firm D call. CDR1 and CDR2 from the germline V gene are MNHEY and SMNVEV (reference sequence). The V and J ends lost 1 base and 4 bases respectively, with 16 bases between them. This CDR3 comprises 16 residues. This CDR3 reads CASSLWAQTARETQYF. The CDR3 DNA is TGTGCCAGCAGTTTATGGGCCCAGACTGCACGAGAGACCCAGTACTTC.

This clone showed up just a few times. The rearrangement links TRBV11-1 to TRBJ1-2, with 10 bases identical to TRBD1. Per the germline V gene, CDR1 is SGHAT and CDR2 is FQDESV (reference sequence). The ends lost 7 bases at V and 6 bases at J; junction bases unmatched: 11. The CDR3 is made up of 15 amino acids. The CDR3 protein is CASTLIPGQGNGYTF. DNA of the CDR3: TGTGCCAGCACCTTGATCCCGGGACAGGGGAATGGCTACACCTTC.

The genes are TRBV25-1 and TRBJ2-1; D is perhaps TRBD2 (6 bases). This CDR3 is built from 16 residues. Deletions cut 6 bases from V and 4 bases from J, with 19 bases between. Germline CDR1 MGHDK, CDR2 SYGVNS. The DNA for the CDR3 is TGTGCCAGCAGCACCTACGGGACTCGATATTACAATGAGCAGTTCTTC. Amino acids: CASSTYGTRYYNEQFF.